Sequencing of this T cell receptor (beta chain) was carried out in a study of blood T cell repertoires in COVID-19. Study overall: Samples representing acute and convalescent COVID-19 were sourced from the United States, Italy and Spain. PBMCs, B-cell-depleted T cells, or T cells were the source of the cDNA or gDNA that made up the material.

Trimming removed 5 bases at V and 0 bases at J, with 11 bases between. The V gene's germline CDR1 is KGHDR and CDR2 SFDVKD. The CDR3 is 15 amino acids. In the authors' methods: For nucleated cells, counts were estimated from reference gene primer amplification. Only in-frame clones appear in the TCRdb table, and some are missing; sequencing was by immunoSEQ multiplex PCR. V and J calls and clone size are copied from that table; D and trimming were computed from the DNA. This sample has about 85,000 clones, with over 85% found just once. Sequencing was carried out using peripheral blood. The receptor comes from a man over 45 with acute or convalescent COVID-19. The chain recombines TRBV24-1 with TRBJ2-3, with D tentatively TRBD2 (6 bases). CDR3 in amino acids: CATSGPGTSTDTQYF. CDR3 nucleotide sequence: TGTGCCACCAGTGGACCGGGGACTAGCACAGATACGCAGTATTTT.